Reported below is one TCR beta chain. The data stem from a study of graft-versus-host responses after intestinal transplantation. Per germline, CDR1 MNHNS and CDR2 SASEGT. The CDR3 consists of 12 residues. Trimming left V 8 bases short and J 5 bases short, with 12 bases between. TCRdb's copy holds only in-frame clones and misses some; the assay was immunoSEQ multiplex PCR. The sample yields tens of thousands of clones, approximately 92% seen once. This TCR was recovered from a human patient who received an intestinal transplant, so some T cells may come from the graft donor. The gene calls are TRBV6-1 and TRBJ2-5; tentatively, D is TRBD1 (6 bases). The sequences come from PBMCs, collected about 800 days after a first intestinal transplant, on the day of a second. CDR3 amino acids: CASGHRVETQYF. The CDR3 DNA reads as TGTGCCAGCGGCCACAGGGTCGAGACCCAGTACTTC.